This is a list of T cell receptor beta chains from one sample in a study of blood T cell repertoires in COVID-19. The data were produced by immunoSEQ multiplex PCR, yet TCRdb's version contains in-frame clones alone and is incomplete. There are approximately 100,000 clones in the sample; 70% to 85% occur only once, and less than 8% lies in the top ten. Input material: peripheral blood. These receptors were taken from a woman of 80 years or more with active or convalescent COVID-19. The CDR3 runs from the conserved cysteine through the conserved F or W. D genes are given only for firm matches. Expanded clones get a size class; other rows say once, few or many, or leave the size out.

v_call	clone_size	cdr3_length	j_call	d_call	cdr3_aa	cdr3_nt
TRBV9	-	14	TRBJ2-1	TRBD2	CASSFGLAGNEQFF	TGTGCCAGCAGCTTCGGACTAGCAGGGAATGAGCAGTTCTTC
TRBV28	-	16	TRBJ1-2	-	CASSTRKRTSNYGYTF	TGTGCCAGCAGTACCCGAAAGAGAACCTCTAACTATGGCTACACCTTC
TRBV28	once	15	TRBJ1-5	TRBD1	CASSLGQVVSQPQHF	TGTGCCAGCAGTTTAGGACAGGTGGTGAGTCAGCCCCAGCATTTT
TRBV27	-	17	TRBJ2-5	TRBD2	CASSLTGLAGGGGTQYF	TGTGCCAGCAGTTTAACCGGACTAGCGGGAGGGGGGGGGACCCAGTACTTC
TRBV30	-	11	TRBJ2-1	-	CAWSVAGEQFF	TGTGCCTGGAGTGTAGCCGGTGAGCAGTTCTTC
TRBV11-2	-	16	TRBJ2-6	TRBD2	CASSPGGGSGANVLTF	TGTGCCAGCAGCCCGGGCGGGGGCTCTGGGGCCAACGTCCTGACTTTC
TRBV11-2	-	14	TRBJ2-7	-	CASRFGRESREQYF	TGTGCCAGCAGGTTCGGGCGGGAAAGTCGGGAGCAGTACTTC
TRBV19	-	12	TRBJ1-1	-	CASRRTENEAFF	TGTGCCAGTAGACGGACAGAAAATGAAGCTTTCTTT
TRBV29-1	-	14	TRBJ1-2	TRBD1	CSVPLDRDSFGYTF	TGCAGCGTTCCTTTAGACCGGGACAGTTTTGGCTACACCTTC
TRBV6-6	-	15	TRBJ2-7	TRBD1	CASRNPGQGHYEQYF	TGTGCCAGCAGAAACCCGGGACAGGGGCACTACGAGCAGTACTTC
TRBV10-2	few	13	TRBJ2-2	-	CASRKTETGELFF	TGCGCCAGCAGAAAAACAGAGACCGGGGAGCTGTTTTTT
TRBV10-1	-	13	TRBJ2-7	-	CASSDNRVTEQYF	TGCGCCAGCAGTGATAACAGGGTCACCGAGCAGTACTTC
TRBV6-2/TRBV6-3	-	15	TRBJ2-5	-	CASSSLRGAEETQYF	TGTGCCAGCAGTTCACTCCGGGGGGCCGAAGAGACCCAGTACTTC
TRBV14	-	12	TRBJ2-3	-	CASSQAGDTQYF	TGTGCCAGCAGCCAAGCGGGGGATACGCAGTATTTT
TRBV5-4	-	18	TRBJ1-4	TRBD1	CASSLGTGGGTTNEKLFF	TGTGCCAGCAGCTTGGGGACAGGGGGTGGTACAACTAATGAAAAACTGTTTTTT
TRBV19	-	15	TRBJ1-1	TRBD1	CASSRDRGGGTEAFF	TGTGCCAGTAGCCGGGACAGGGGTGGGGGCACTGAAGCTTTCTTT
TRBV29-1	-	12	TRBJ2-7	-	CSVAGGSYEQYF	TGCAGCGTCGCCGGGGGATCCTACGAGCAGTACTTC
TRBV5-1	-	13	TRBJ1-4	TRBD1	CASSGTANEKLFF	TGCGCCAGCAGCGGGACAGCTAATGAAAAACTGTTTTTT
TRBV5-5	-	15	TRBJ2-2	-	CASSLEVVGGGELFF	TGTGCCAGCAGCTTGGAAGTCGTAGGAGGCGGGGAGCTGTTTTTT
TRBV27	once	14	TRBJ2-7	-	CASSFGQPTYEQYF	TGTGCCAGCAGTTTTGGACAGCCCACCTACGAGCAGTACTTC
TRBV7-8	-	12	TRBJ2-7	TRBD1	CACGQGKYEQYF	TGTGCCTGCGGACAGGGGAAATACGAGCAGTACTTC
TRBV7-8	-	16	TRBJ2-6	-	CASSREIGAGANVLTF	TGTGCCAGCAGCAGGGAGATTGGAGCTGGGGCCAACGTCCTGACTTTC
TRBV10-3	-	14	TRBJ2-7	-	CAISPGGGTYEQYF	TGTGCCATCAGTCCAGGGGGAGGTACGTACGAGCAGTACTTC
TRBV28	-	15	TRBJ1-2	-	CASSPRRGIMDGYTF	TGTGCCAGCAGTCCCCGCCGGGGAATAATGGATGGCTACACCTTC
TRBV5-8	-	15	TRBJ2-5	-	CASSLPSRSRETQYF	TGTGCCAGCAGCCTTCCCTCGCGGTCGAGGGAGACCCAGTACTTC
TRBV27	many	13	TRBJ1-2	-	CASSLAGSYGYTF	TGTGCCAGCAGTTTAGCCGGGAGCTATGGCTACACCTTC
TRBV3-1/TRBV3-2	-	14	TRBJ2-7	TRBD2	CASSLRGGAKEQYF	TGTGCCAGCAGCCTCCGGGGGGGGGCAAAAGAGCAGTACTTC
TRBV15	once	14	TRBJ1-5	-	CATSRDRGNQPQHF	TGTGCCACCAGCAGAGACAGGGGTAATCAGCCCCAGCATTTT
TRBV28	-	21	TRBJ1-6	TRBD1	CASISLGGTGGADPDNSPLHF	TGTGCCAGCATTTCCCTAGGTGGGACAGGGGGCGCGGACCCTGATAATTCACCCCTCCACTTT
TRBV28	-	15	TRBJ1-3	-	CASSLGTASGNTIYF	TGTGCCAGCAGTTTAGGTACAGCCTCTGGAAACACCATATATTTT
TRBV7-2	-	11	TRBJ2-1	-	CASSAYGEQFF	TGTGCCAGCAGCGCGTACGGTGAGCAGTTCTTC
TRBV7-8	-	13	TRBJ1-2	-	CASSLGVRDGYTF	TGTGCCAGCAGCTTGGGAGTCAGAGATGGCTACACCTTC
TRBV9	-	17	TRBJ1-3	-	CASSVGNRAVSGNTIYF	TGTGCCAGCAGCGTAGGGAACAGAGCCGTCTCTGGAAACACCATATATTTT
TRBV28	-	14	TRBJ2-7	TRBD1	CASADRAASYEQYF	TGTGCCAGCGCGGACAGGGCGGCCTCCTACGAGCAGTACTTC
TRBV11-3	-	14	TRBJ2-1	TRBD1	CASSPRQGVNEQFF	TGTGCCAGCAGCCCGCGACAGGGGGTGAATGAGCAGTTCTTC
TRBV6-6	-	13	TRBJ1-5	-	CASRPPGGGAQHF	TGTGCCAGCAGACCCCCCGGGGGTGGGGCCCAGCATTTT
TRBV2	-	12	TRBJ1-2	-	CASKADSYGYTF	TGTGCCAGCAAGGCGGATTCCTATGGCTACACCTTC
TRBV7-6	-	17	TRBJ2-7	-	CASSLGGGTGSTYEQYF	TGTGCCAGCAGCTTAGGCGGTGGAACAGGGAGTACCTACGAGCAGTACTTC
TRBV9	-	14	TRBJ2-3	-	CASSVGTSADTQYF	TGTGCCAGCAGCGTGGGGACTTCGGCAGATACGCAGTATTTT
TRBV10-3	-	14	TRBJ2-1	TRBD2	CAASGGVSYNEQFF	TGTGCCGCTAGCGGGGGAGTTTCCTACAATGAGCAGTTCTTC